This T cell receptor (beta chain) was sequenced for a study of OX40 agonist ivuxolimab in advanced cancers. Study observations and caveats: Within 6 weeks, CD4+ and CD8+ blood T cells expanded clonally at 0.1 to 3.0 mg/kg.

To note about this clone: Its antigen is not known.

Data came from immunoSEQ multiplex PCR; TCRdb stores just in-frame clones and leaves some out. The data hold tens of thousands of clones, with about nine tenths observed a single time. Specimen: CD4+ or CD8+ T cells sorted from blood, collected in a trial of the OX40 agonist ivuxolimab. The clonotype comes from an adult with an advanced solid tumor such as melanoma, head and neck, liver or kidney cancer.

The CDR3 reads CASSEAARDTQYF. CDR3 nucleotide sequence: TGTGCCAGCAGTGAAGCCGCGCGTGATACGCAGTATTTT. This chain links TRBV6-1 with TRBJ2-3, with D hard to call. The CDR3 covers 13 residues. Trimming took 0 bases from V and 6 from J, leaving 7 bases between them. CDR1 and CDR2 from the germline V gene are MNHNS and SASEGT.